This record concerns one T cell receptor (beta chain) sequence. The target antigen is unknown. The data stem from a study of blood T cells in healthy people across ages. Notes on the study in general: There were more naive CD4+ cells and higher diversity in long-lived donors than in aged donors.

The second PCR ran about 6 to 12 cycles with a sample-barcoded 5' primer and J-beta primers. TCRdb ran MiXCR on the 5' RACE reads and lists one entry per CDR3 protein. The repertoire holds more than 500,000 distinct CDR3 sequences, 27% seen once, with over 3.5% in the top ten. CDR1 is LNHNV, CDR2 YYDKDF, per germline (reference sequence). This CDR3 contains 14 residues. Deletions cut 4 bases from V and 0 bases from J, with 8 bases between. The same sample was also used in a study of T cells of mothers and their children.

This chain uses TRBV15 with TRBJ2-3; D uncertain. The origin of this receptor is a boy aged 2 to 10 in good health. The specimen was blood. CDR3 nucleotides: TGTGCCACCAGCACCCAAACTAGCACAGATACGCAGTATTTT. Amino acid sequence: CATSTQTSTDTQYF. The whole variable domain, filled in from reference TRBV15 and TRBJ2-3, reads DAMVIQNPRYQVTQFGKPVTLSCSQTLNHNVMYWYQQKSSQAPKLLFHYYDKDFNNEADTPDNFQSRRPNTSFCFLDIRSPGLGDTAMYLCATSTQTSTDTQYFGPGTRLTVL.